The 22 T cell receptor beta chains in this list originate from one sample, sequenced in a study of cytomegalovirus exposure and HLA in healthy donors. Amplification used 60 Vbeta primers and 13 Jbeta primers. The data were produced by immunoSEQ multiplex PCR, yet TCRdb's version contains in-frame clones alone and is incomplete. The sample consists of 150,000 to 200,000 clones, around 77% of them appearing once. The sample comprised PBMCs. The receptors were sampled from a man aged 55 to 69 in good health and CMV-seronegative.

This clone was counted between two and nine times. This chain connects TRBV5-6 to TRBJ2-7; 10 bases match TRBD2. The CDR3 has 16 residues. V lost 2 bases to trimming and J lost 1 base; unmatched junction nucleotides: 6. Germline assignment: CDR1 SGHDT and CDR2 YYEEEE. CDR3 region: CASSFGAGGYSYEQYF. The CDR3 region has the DNA TGTGCCAGCAGCTTTGGAGCGGGAGGGTATTCCTACGAGCAGTACTTC.

In this sample, this clone turned up a few times. V and J are TRBV6-1 and TRBJ1-1; perhaps TRBD1 as D (6 bases). Germline CDR1 is MNHNS and CDR2 is SASEGT. This CDR3 is 15 amino acids long. V was clipped by 8 bases and J by 1 base, with 17 bases between them. In nucleotides, the CDR3 is TGTGCCAGCTGTCCCCGGGACACAAGGAACACTGAAGCTTTCTTT. Its translation is CASCPRDTRNTEAFF.

The chain employs TRBV5-5 and TRBJ2-5; 9 bases are shared with TRBD2. Germline V gene lookup returns CDR1 SGHKS and CDR2 YYEKEE (reference sequence). The ends lost 3 bases at V and 5 bases at J; junction bases unmatched: 5. This CDR3 region has 14 residues. CDR3 in amino acids: CASSSPSGGETQYF. The CDR3 nucleotides read TGTGCCAGCAGCTCGCCAAGCGGGGGGGAGACCCAGTACTTC. Full variable domain (missing parts from reference TRBV5-5 and TRBJ2-5): DAGVTQSPTHLIKTRGQQVTLRCSPISGHKSVSWYQQVLGQGPQFIFQYYEKEERGRGNFPDRFSARQFPNYSSELNVNALLLGDSALYLCASSSPSGGETQYFGPGTRLLVL.

The chain is built from TRBV7-2 and TRBJ2-3; D is unresolved. The CDR3 sequence is 12 residues long. Per germline, CDR1 SGHTA and CDR2 FQGNSA. With 5 bases removed from V and 8 bases from J, the gap between germline ends came to 11 bases. CDR3 amino acids: CASSPTSGTQYF. CDR3 coding DNA: TGTGCCAGCAGCCCCACTTCGGGTACGCAGTATTTT.

The chain recombines TRBV7-9 with TRBJ2-2, with D maybe TRBD2 (6 bases). The V end lost 9 bases, the J end lost 3 bases, and 11 bases lay between the germline ends. This CDR3 is built from 13 residues. Germline CDR1 reads SEHNR; CDR2 reads FQNEAQ (reference sequence). CDR3 sequence (DNA): TGTGCCAGGAGGGACTCCTACACCGGGGAGCTGTTTTTT. Translation gives CARRDSYTGELFF.

The rearrangement uses TRBV13 and TRBJ2-7, with 8 bases matching TRBD1. The CDR3 contains 14 residues. Trimming took 1 base from V and 3 from J; bases not matched to a gene: 2. Germline V gives CDR1 PRHDT, CDR2 FYEKMQ (reference sequence). DNA for the CDR3: TGTGCCAGCAGCTTAGCCGGACAGGGCTACGAGCAGTACTTC. Encoded protein: CASSLAGQGYEQYF. The complete variable domain, with remaining parts taken from reference TRBV13 and TRBJ2-7, reads AAGVIQSPRHLIKEKRETATLKCYPIPRHDTVYWYQQGPGQDPQFLISFYEKMQSDKGSIPDRFSAQQFSDYHSELNMSSLELGDSALYFCASSLAGQGYEQYFGPGTRLTVT.

V and J are TRBV5-1 and TRBJ1-1, with D possibly TRBD1 on 6 matching bases. The CDR3 sequence is 15 residues long. CDR1 and CDR2 from the germline V gene are SGHRS and YFSETQ. Trimming took off 4 bases at V and 4 bases at J, with 17 bases between the two ends. CDR3 sequence: CASSADSPSSTEAFF. The CDR3 bases are TGCGCCAGCAGCGCGGACAGCCCCTCGAGCACTGAAGCTTTCTTT.

This clone appeared once. The chain combines TRBV5-6 with TRBJ2-3; a possible D gene is TRBD1 (5 bases). Trimming took off 0 bases at V and 0 bases at J, with 8 bases between the two ends. The CDR3 is made up of 15 amino acids. Germline V gene sequence: CDR1 SGHDT, CDR2 YYEEEE. CDR3 coding DNA: TGTGCCAGCAGCTTGGCTGCAGGGAGCACAGATACGCAGTATTTT. Protein: CASSLAAGSTDTQYF.

Comments on this clone: Germline is not matched at one junction end, which may reflect a read error. This rearrangement joins TRBV6-4 to TRBJ1-1; TRBD1 agrees at 9 bases. This CDR3 has 18 amino acids. Germline V gene data show CDR1 as MRHNA and CDR2 as SNTAGT. CDR3 residues: CASSDSRDRVSSDTKAFF. The CDR3 DNA sequence: TGTGCCAGCAGTGACTCCCGGGACAGGGTAAGTAGTGACACTAAAGCTTTCTTT.

The chain uses TRBV7-8 and TRBJ2-2; tentative D call: TRBD2 (5 bases). Germline V CDR1 and CDR2: SGHVS, FQNEAQ. This CDR3 region has 15 residues. Trimming took off 4 bases at V and 4 bases at J, with 13 bases between the two ends. CDR3 loop: CASSSGTSFTGELFF. The CDR3 DNA reads TGTGCCAGCAGCTCGGGAACTTCTTTCACCGGGGAGCTGTTTTTT.

V and J are TRBV5-4 and TRBJ1-2; 7 positions agree with TRBD1. V trimming: 4 bases; J trimming: 7 bases; junction bases outside the gene matches: 13. The CDR3 consists of 15 residues. Germline CDR1 SGHNT, CDR2 YYREEE (reference sequence). CDR3 residues: CASSGLQGTPGGYTF. The DNA for the CDR3 is TGTGCCAGCAGCGGCCTACAGGGGACACCAGGTGGCTACACCTTC.

The rearrangement uses TRBV19 and TRBJ2-3, with D perhaps matching TRBD1 (6 bases). Germline V gene lookup returns CDR1 LNHDA and CDR2 SQIVND (reference sequence). CDR3 size: 18 residues. The V end was cut by 1 base, the J end by 0 bases, with 17 bases between. CDR3 protein: CASSIVGGRDISTDTQYF. The CDR3 nucleotides are TGTGCCAGTAGTATAGTAGGGGGACGGGATATTAGCACAGATACGCAGTATTTT.

This chain connects TRBV11-2 to TRBJ2-7; TRBD2 matches at 7 bases. The CDR3 spans 15 residues. The germline gives CDR1 SGHAT, CDR2 FQNNGV. With 1 base clipped from V and 0 bases from J, the junction kept 3 bases outside the gene matches. For the CDR3, the DNA is TGTGCCAGCAGCTTAGGGGACTACGGCTCCTACGAGCAGTACTTC. It is translated as CASSLGDYGSYEQYF.

The rearrangement links TRBV6-1 to TRBJ2-1, with 9 bases aligning to TRBD1. This CDR3 is built from 15 residues. Germline V CDR1 and CDR2: MNHNS, SASEGT. The V and J ends lost 4 bases and 8 bases, in that order; junction bases with no gene match: 9. CDR3 DNA: TGTGCCAGCAGTGCACAACAGGGGGCGCGCGATGAGCAGTTCTTC. This codes for CASSAQQGARDEQFF.

V gene TRBV19 combines with J gene TRBJ1-5, with 8 bases that match TRBD1. Trimming cost V 2 bases and J 6 bases; bases outside gene matches: 12. The CDR3 length is 17 residues. Looked up from germline, CDR1 is LNHDA and CDR2 is SQIVND (reference sequence). This chain's CDR3 is CASSIIQGAGLGQPQHF. The CDR3, as DNA: TGTGCCAGTAGTATAATTCAGGGGGCAGGTCTGGGTCAGCCCCAGCATTTT.

This sequence joins TRBV28 and TRBJ2-2; 9 bases are shared with TRBD2. This CDR3 contains 15 residues. V lost 2 bases to trimming and J lost 6 bases; unmatched junction nucleotides: 4. The germline gives CDR1 MDHEN, CDR2 SYDVKM. In DNA form, the CDR3 reads TGTGCCAGCAGTTTACGGGGACTAGCTGCCGGGGAGCTGTTTTTT. Translated: CASSLRGLAAGELFF.

This chain uses TRBV6-4 with TRBJ1-2; TRBD1 aligns across 9 bases. Germline V lookup: CDR1 MRHNA, CDR2 SNTAGT. The CDR3 is 15 residues long. V shed 6 bases and J 7 bases; nucleotides not matched to a gene: 12. DNA for the CDR3: TGTGCCAGCAGCCAAGGGGGACAGGGAATTAGTGGCTACACCTTC. This sequence encodes CASSQGGQGISGYTF.

This chain uses TRBV19 with TRBJ2-7, with 7 bases identical to TRBD1. V shed 8 bases, J shed 0 bases, and the junction held 1 base outside the gene matches. The CDR3 spans 12 residues. Germline values: CDR1 LNHDA, CDR2 SQIVND (reference sequence). This CDR3 reads CASAGGSYEQYF. In DNA, the CDR3 is TGTGCCAGTGCAGGGGGCTCCTACGAGCAGTACTTC.

V gene TRBV13 combines with J gene TRBJ2-7; D may be TRBD2 (5 bases). V lost 5 bases to trimming and J lost 3 bases, with 14 bases between them. The CDR3 consists of 14 residues. From germline, CDR1 is PRHDT and CDR2 FYEKMQ (reference sequence). In DNA form, the CDR3 reads TGTGCCAGCAGCCCCCCGGACTTACACTACGAGCAGTACTTC. It is translated as CASSPPDLHYEQYF.

The chain couples TRBV5-1 to TRBJ1-2; 8 bases fit TRBD1. Germline V gives CDR1 SGHRS, CDR2 YFSETQ. CDR3 size: 14 residues. V lost 0 bases, J lost 7 bases, and 5 bases stayed unmatched. CDR3 in DNA: TGCGCCAGCAGCTTGGGGGAGACAGGGGCTGGCTACACCTTC. Residues: CASSLGETGAGYTF.

This rearrangement joins TRBV18 to TRBJ1-3; 10 bases map to TRBD1. Looked up from germline, CDR1 is KGHSH and CDR2 is LQKENI. V dropped 3 bases and J dropped 1; count of bases not matched to a gene: 0. The CDR3 has 15 amino acids. Here the CDR3 DNA reads TGTGCCAGCTCACCGGGACAGGGGTCTGGAAACACCATATATTTT. Translating gives CASSPGQGSGNTIYF. Together with reference TRBV18 and TRBJ1-3, the CDR3 gives the full variable domain: NAGVMQNPRHLVRRRGQEARLRCSPMKGHSHVYWYRQLPEEGLKFMVYLQKENIIDESGMPKERFSAEFPKEGPSILRIQQVVRGDSAAYFCASSPGQGSGNTIYFGEGSWLTVV.

The V call is TRBV10-3, the J call TRBJ1-5; 9 positions match TRBD1. J was trimmed by 0 bases and V by 4 bases; bases with no gene match: 7. The germline V gene has CDR1 ENHRY and CDR2 SYGVKD. CDR3 length: 17 amino acids. CDR3 loop: CAISATGGVYSNQPQHF. The CDR3 nucleotides read TGTGCCATCAGTGCGACAGGGGGGGTTTATAGCAATCAGCCCCAGCATTTT.